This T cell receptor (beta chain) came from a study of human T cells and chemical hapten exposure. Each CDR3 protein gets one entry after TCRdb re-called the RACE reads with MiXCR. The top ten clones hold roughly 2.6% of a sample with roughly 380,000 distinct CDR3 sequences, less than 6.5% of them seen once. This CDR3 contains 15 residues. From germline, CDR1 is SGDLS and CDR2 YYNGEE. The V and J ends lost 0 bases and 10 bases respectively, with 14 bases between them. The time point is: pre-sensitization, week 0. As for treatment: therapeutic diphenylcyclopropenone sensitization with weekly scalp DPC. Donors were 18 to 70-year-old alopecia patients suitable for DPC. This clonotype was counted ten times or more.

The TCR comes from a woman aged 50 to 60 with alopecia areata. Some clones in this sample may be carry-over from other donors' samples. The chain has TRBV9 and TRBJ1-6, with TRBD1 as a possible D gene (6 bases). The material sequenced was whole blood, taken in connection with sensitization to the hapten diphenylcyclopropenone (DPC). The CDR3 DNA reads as TGTGCCAGCAGCGTAGCCCGGGGGCGAGAATCACCCCTCCACTTT. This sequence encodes CASSVARGRESPLHF. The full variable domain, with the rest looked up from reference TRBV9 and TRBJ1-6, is DSGVTQTPKHLITATGQRVTLRCSPRSGDLSVYWYQQSLDQGLQFLIQYYNGEERAKGNILERFSAQQFPDLHSELNLSSLELGDSALYFCASSVARGRESPLHFGNGTRLTVT.